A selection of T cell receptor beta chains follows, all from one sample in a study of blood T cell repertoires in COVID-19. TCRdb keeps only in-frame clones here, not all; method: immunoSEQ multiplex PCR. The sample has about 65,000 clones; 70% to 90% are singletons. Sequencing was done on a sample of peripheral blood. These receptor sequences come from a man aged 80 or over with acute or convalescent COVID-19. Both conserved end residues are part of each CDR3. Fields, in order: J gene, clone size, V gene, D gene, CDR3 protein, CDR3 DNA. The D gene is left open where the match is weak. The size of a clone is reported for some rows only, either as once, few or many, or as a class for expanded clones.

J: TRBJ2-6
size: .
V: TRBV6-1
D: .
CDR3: CASSDGATSAGANVLTF
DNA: TGTGCCAGCAGTGATGGGGCTACATCCGCTGGGGCCAACGTCCTGACTTTC

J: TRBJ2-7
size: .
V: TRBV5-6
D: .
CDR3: CASSPWQGVHEQYF
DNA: TGTGCCAGCAGTCCCTGGCAGGGTGTACACGAGCAGTACTTC

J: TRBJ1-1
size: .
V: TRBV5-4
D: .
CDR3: CASSLRLGGGRTEAFF
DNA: TGTGCCAGCAGCTTGCGCCTCGGGGGGGGTAGGACTGAAGCTTTCTTT

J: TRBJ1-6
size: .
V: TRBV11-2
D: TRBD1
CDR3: CASSPDRVKSSPLHF
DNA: TGTGCCAGCAGCCCGGACAGGGTGAAGAGTTCACCCCTCCACTTT

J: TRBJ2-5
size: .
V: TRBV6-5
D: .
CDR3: CASTRRYTGRETQYF
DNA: TGTGCCAGCACCAGAAGATATACAGGGCGGGAGACCCAGTACTTC

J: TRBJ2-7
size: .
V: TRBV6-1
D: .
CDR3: CASSEFPFDRMGEQYF
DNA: TGTGCCAGCAGTGAATTTCCTTTTGACAGGATGGGCGAGCAGTACTTC

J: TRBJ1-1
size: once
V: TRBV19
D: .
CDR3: CASSILGVNTEAFF
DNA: TGTGCCAGTAGTATACTAGGAGTGAACACTGAAGCTTTCTTT

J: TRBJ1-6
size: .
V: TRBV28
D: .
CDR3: CASSLRTGSSYNSPLHF
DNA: TGTGCCAGCAGTTTGCGGACGGGGAGCTCCTATAATTCACCCCTCCACTTT

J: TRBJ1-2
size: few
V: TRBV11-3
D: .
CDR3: CASSLGGQRQNYGYTF
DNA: TGTGCCAGCAGCTTAGGGGGCCAGCGCCAAAACTATGGCTACACCTTC

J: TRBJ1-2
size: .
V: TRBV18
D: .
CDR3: CASSPDKLIYGYTF
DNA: TGTGCCAGCTCACCAGACAAGCTTATCTATGGCTACACCTTC